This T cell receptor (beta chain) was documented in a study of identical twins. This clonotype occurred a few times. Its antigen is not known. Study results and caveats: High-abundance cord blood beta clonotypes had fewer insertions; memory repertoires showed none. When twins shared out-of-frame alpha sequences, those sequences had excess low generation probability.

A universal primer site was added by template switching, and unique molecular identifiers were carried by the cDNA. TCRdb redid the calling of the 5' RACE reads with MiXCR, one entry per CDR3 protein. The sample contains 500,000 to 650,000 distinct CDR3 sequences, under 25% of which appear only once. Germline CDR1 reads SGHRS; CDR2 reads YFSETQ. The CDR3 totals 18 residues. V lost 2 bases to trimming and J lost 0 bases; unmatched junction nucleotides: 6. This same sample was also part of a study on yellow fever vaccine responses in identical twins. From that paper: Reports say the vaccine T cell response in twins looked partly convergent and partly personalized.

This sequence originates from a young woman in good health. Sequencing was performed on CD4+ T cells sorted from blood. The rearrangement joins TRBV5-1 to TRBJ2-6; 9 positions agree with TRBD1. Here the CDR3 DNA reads TGCGCCAGCAGCTTATGGGACAGGGAGTCCTCTGGGGCCAACGTCCTGACTTTC. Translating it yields CASSLWDRESSGANVLTF.